The 24 T cell receptor beta chains listed next were all sequenced from one sample in a study of tissue T cells after allogeneic stem cell transplantation. Sequencing was performed with immunoSEQ multiplex PCR; in TCRdb, only in-frame clones are kept and a portion is missing. The sample records thousands of clones, roughly half being singletons. As to time point: mouse harvest day 14 after allogeneic transplant. Mouse grafts combined 10^7 T-cell-depleted bone marrow cells with 10^6 splenic CD5+ T cells. The sample taken for sequencing was liver tissue. The receptors come from a female BALB/c mouse given C57BL/6 T cells with graft-versus-host disease after an allogeneic hematopoietic cell transplant.

This clone is categorized as medium-sized (0.01 to 0.1%). The gene symbols are mouse symbols. The DNA ends 1 residue before the CDR3 does, and the rest of the CDR3 is filled in from the germline J gene. The rearrangement links TRBV31 to TRBJ1-4; D is possibly TRBD1 (5 bases). The length of the CDR3 is 13 residues. V was shortened by 3 bases and J by 3 bases, with 8 bases between the two germline ends. CDR1 and CDR2 from the germline V gene are GKSSPN and SITVG. CDR3 DNA, as far as it was read: TGTGCCTGGAGGGGGGTGGCCAACGAAAGATTATTT. It yields the protein CAWRGVANERLF. The whole CDR3 region reads CAWRGVANERLFF.

This clone was seen more than once but under ten times. Gene labels here are mouse ones. From the germline J gene comes the end of the CDR3, since the read stops 1 residue before it. This chain joins TRBV13-3 and TRBJ2-2, with TRBD2 matching over 12 bases. The CDR3 is 16 residues long. V shed 5 bases and J 2 bases; nucleotides not matched to a gene: 4. Looked up from germline, CDR1 is NNHDY and CDR2 is SYVADS. The DNA read from the CDR3 is TGTGCCAGCAGCAGACTGGGGGGGCGCAACACCGGGCAGCTCTAC. Translating gives CASSRLGGRNTGQLY. The whole CDR3 region reads CASSRLGGRNTGQLYF.

This clone was detected only a few times. Here the gene names and germline are mouse. The read ends 1 residue shy of where the CDR3 ends; the end is completed using the germline J gene. V gene TRBV4 combines with J gene TRBJ1-6; no firm D call. TRBJ1-6 is labeled an ORF, and its function is uncertain. Trimming cost V 5 bases and J 0 bases, with 2 bases left between them. The germline gives CDR1 LGHDT, CDR2 YNNKQL (reference sequence). This CDR3 is 13 amino acids long. CDR3 bases read: TGTGCCAGCAGCATTTCCTATAATTCGCCCCTCTAC. This gives the protein CASSISYNSPLY. The complete CDR3 sequence is CASSISYNSPLYF.

Concerning this clone: Each gene name is a mouse one. The read ends 1 residue early relative to the CDR3; the germline J gene fills the gap. V is TRBV1 and J is TRBJ1-5, with a tentative D call TRBD1 (5 bases). The V gene lost 2 bases and the J gene lost 3 bases, with 8 bases spanning the gap. Germline CDR1 reads NSQYPW; CDR2 reads LRSPGD (reference sequence). CDR3 length equals 14 residues. The covered CDR3 bases are TGCACCTGCAGTGCACAGGGAGGCAACCAGGCTCCGCTT. It codes for CTCSAQGGNQAPL. The whole CDR3 reads CTCSAQGGNQAPLF.

Note on this clone: Gene names denote mouse genes. The DNA ends 1 residue before the CDR3 does, and the rest of the CDR3 is filled in from the germline J gene. V gene TRBV20 combines with J gene TRBJ2-7; the match to TRBD2 covers 10 bases. The germline CDR1 and CDR2 sequences are GFQATS and STVNSAI. The length of the CDR3 is 14 residues. V gave up 0 bases and J gave up 4 bases; unmatched junction bases: 3. CDR3 bases read: TGTGGTGCTAGGGATCCGGGACTGGGGTATGAACAGTAC. Its protein product is CGARDPGLGYEQY. The complete CDR3 protein is CGARDPGLGYEQYF.

Concerning this clone: Gene names refer to mouse genes. CDR3 sequence reads: CASSFQANTEVFF. The sequenced part of the CDR3 DNA is TGTGCCAGCAGCTTTCAAGCAAACACAGAAGTCTTC. The V gene is TRBV4, the J gene TRBJ1-1, with D uncertain. The CDR3 end lies 1 residue beyond the end of the read and is filled in from the germline J gene. Deletions cut 4 bases from V and 0 bases from J, with 6 bases between. This CDR3 region has 13 residues. From germline, CDR1 is LGHDT and CDR2 YNNKQL (reference sequence).

In regard to this clone: The germline and genes are mouse ones. Incomplete CDR3 DNA: TGTGCCAGCAGGGGGGGTGAACAGTAC. Protein sequence: CASRGGEQY. Given in full, the CDR3 is CASRGGEQYF. This chain connects TRBV13-3 to TRBJ2-7, with D possibly matching TRBD2 (6 bases). Sequencing ends 1 residue short of the CDR3 end; the germline J gene provides the rest. Germline lookup yields CDR1 NNHDY and CDR2 SYVADS. V lost 5 bases to trimming and J lost 6 bases, with 6 bases between them. This CDR3 comprises 10 residues.

Worth noting for this clone: Mouse gene names and germline throughout. The read terminates 1 residue before the CDR3 end, so the remaining end is supplied by the germline J gene. V is TRBV23 and J is TRBJ2-5; TRBD2, the table's D call, was not compared with the DNA. Germline CDR1 and CDR2: KGHTA and FQNQQP. CDR3 size: 17 residues. CDR3 DNA, as far as it was read: TGCTCCAGCAGTCAAGTCGGCGGACTGGGGGGGCGGGACACCCAGTAC. This gives the protein CSSSQVGGLGGRDTQY. The whole CDR3 protein reads CSSSQVGGLGGRDTQYF. The entire variable domain, with the rest obtained from reference TRBV23 and TRBJ2-5, is as follows: DAAVTQKPRYLIKMKGQEAEMKCIPEKGHTAVFWYQQKQSKELKFLIYFQNQQPLDQIDMVKERFSAVCPSSSLCSLGIRTCEAEDSALYLCSSSQVGGLGGRDTQYFGPGTRLLVL.

Note on this clone: Mouse gene names apply. The CDR3 end is not reached by the read, which stops 1 residue before it; the germline J gene fills it in. The V and J genes are TRBV5 and TRBJ1-2; the D gene is possibly TRBD1 (5 bases). This CDR3 has 14 residues. CDR1 and CDR2 (germline): LGHNA, YNLKQL (reference sequence). V was shortened by 5 bases and J by 0 bases, with 10 bases between the two germline ends. CDR3 DNA, as far as it was read: TGTGCCAGCAGCGGACACCCTGCAAACTCCGACTACACC. Amino acid sequence: CASSGHPANSDYT. The whole CDR3 protein reads CASSGHPANSDYTF.

This clone was detected once. At one of its ends the junction is not consistent with the germline gene, which may arise from a read error. Gene names follow the mouse nomenclature. The read halts 1 residue ahead of the CDR3 end, with the missing end drawn from the germline J gene. This sequence joins TRBV13-1 and TRBJ2-3; D perhaps matches TRBD1 (6 bases). The CDR3 length is 15 residues. CDR1 is NSHNY, CDR2 SYGAGN, per germline. The CDR3 bases that were read are TGTGCCAGCAGTGATGCCAGGGGCGCTGCAGCAACGCTGTAT. This codes for CASSDARGAAATLY. The entire CDR3 sequence reads CASSDARGAAATLYF.

As for this clone: Gene names are the mouse ones. The read ends 1 residue early relative to the CDR3; the germline J gene fills the gap. The rearrangement uses TRBV13-2 and TRBJ2-5; 11 nucleotides match TRBD2. V lost 5 bases, J lost 4 bases, and 0 bases stayed unmatched. Germline assignment: CDR1 NNHNN and CDR2 SYGAGS (reference sequence). This CDR3 is built from 13 residues. CDR3 residues: CASGGLGEDTQYF. CDR3 DNA, as far as it was read: TGTGCCAGCGGGGGACTGGGGGAAGACACCCAGTAC.

This clone was counted only a few times. All gene names here are mouse names. The CDR3 end falls 1 residue outside the read, so it is completed with the germline J gene. The chain employs TRBV15 and TRBJ2-7; 7 bases are a match to TRBD1. This CDR3 has 11 residues. Unmatched junction bases numbered 0, after V lost 6 bases and J lost 4 bases. CDR1 is SGHND and CDR2 is FRSKSL in the germline V gene. The CDR3 reads CASRGQYEQYF. The part of the CDR3 DNA that was read is TGTGCCAGCAGGGGACAGTATGAACAGTAC.

Turning to this clone: Mouse gene names and germline throughout. The DNA ends 1 residue before the CDR3 does, and the rest of the CDR3 is filled in from the germline J gene. The chain combines TRBV26 with TRBJ2-4; TRBD2 aligns across 11 bases. Per germline, CDR1 KGHPV and CDR2 FQNQEV (reference sequence). Trimming at V came to 3 bases and at J to 5 bases, leaving 4 bases not matched to a gene. The CDR3 runs to 15 residues. CDR3 bases read: TGTGCCAGCAGTCTACTGGGGGGGCGCCGAAACACCTTGTAC. This encodes CASSLLGGRRNTLY. The entire CDR3 protein reads CASSLLGGRRNTLYF.

Only a few counts were recorded for this clone. The gene symbols are mouse symbols. The read is 1 residue too short to cover the CDR3 end, so that end is filled in from the germline J gene. The chain recombines TRBV13-1 with TRBJ1-5; TRBD1 aligns across 7 bases. The CDR3 contains 15 residues. V lost 1 base, J lost 5 bases, and 6 bases stayed unmatched. CDR1 is NSHNY, CDR2 SYGAGN, per germline. The DNA read from the CDR3 is TGTGCCAGCAGTGATCTCGCAGGGGGAGACCAGGCTCCGCTT. Translating it yields CASSDLAGGDQAPL. The CDR3 in full is CASSDLAGGDQAPLF.

In the case of this clone: The genes are named according to mouse. The sequenced fragment ends 1 residue before the CDR3 boundary, so the rest is inferred from the germline J gene. The chain links TRBV5 to TRBJ2-7; the match to TRBD2 covers 12 bases. This CDR3 has 15 amino acids. Trimming cost V 2 bases and J 7 bases; bases outside gene matches: 6. Germline V gene sequence: CDR1 LGHNA, CDR2 YNLKQL (reference sequence). The CDR3 region is CASSQTGTGGWEQYF. CDR3 DNA (partial): TGTGCCAGCAGCCAAACCGGGACTGGGGGGTGGGAACAGTAC.

This clone is labeled as large. The genes are named according to mouse. CDR3 loop: CASSLSIWGGEQYF. The DNA read from the CDR3 is TGTGCTAGCAGTTTATCGATATGGGGGGGTGAACAGTAC. The rearrangement uses TRBV29 and TRBJ2-7, with 8 bases lining up with TRBD2. The read ends 1 residue shy of where the CDR3 ends; the end is completed using the germline J gene. Germline assignment: CDR1 MSHET and CDR2 SYDVDS. CDR3 length equals 14 residues. V gave up 0 bases and J gave up 6 bases; unmatched junction bases: 4.

This clone was seen once. Gene and germline names: mouse. The read terminates 1 residue ahead of where the CDR3 ends, so the germline J gene completes it. The chain uses TRBV4 and TRBJ2-5; 10 bases are a match to TRBD2. Germline-derived CDR1 and CDR2 are LGHDT and YNNKQL (reference sequence). This CDR3 comprises 14 residues. V shed 5 bases and J 6 bases; nucleotides not matched to a gene: 5. CDR3 residues: CASSNWGGVDTQYF. The part of the CDR3 DNA that was read is TGTGCCAGCAGCAACTGGGGGGGTGTGGACACCCAGTAC.

Sample share makes this clone medium-sized (0.01 to 0.1%). Mouse names are used for the genes. The read halts 1 residue ahead of the CDR3 end, with the missing end drawn from the germline J gene. The V call is TRBV3, the J call TRBJ2-1; D ambiguous. The germline V and J ends were trimmed by 0 bases and 8 bases, with 8 bases remaining between them. There are 13 residues in the CDR3. From germline, CDR1 is SNHLY and CDR2 FYNGKV (reference sequence). CDR3 region: CASSLARGSEQFF. CDR3 DNA (partial): TGTGCCAGCAGCTTAGCGCGGGGTTCTGAGCAGTTC.

Comments on this clone: The gene symbols are mouse symbols. The read ends 1 residue early relative to the CDR3; the germline J gene fills the gap. The chain carries TRBV12-2 and TRBJ1-5; D possibly corresponds to TRBD1 (5 bases). V lost 4 bases to trimming and J lost 0 bases, with 12 bases between them. The germline V gene has CDR1 SGHLS and CDR2 HYDKME. CDR3 length: 15 amino acids. CDR3 DNA, as far as it was read: TGTGCCAGCTCCCGGAAGGGGAATAACAACCAGGCTCCGCTT. It specifies CASSRKGNNNQAPL. Given in full, the CDR3 is CASSRKGNNNQAPLF.

This clone was detected only a few times. Gene names denote mouse genes. The read stops 1 residue short of the end of the CDR3; the missing end is completed from the germline J gene. V is TRBV13-3 and J is TRBJ2-7; 7 bases agree with TRBD2. From germline, CDR1 is NNHDY and CDR2 SYVADS. V was pared by 1 base and J by 4 bases, with 5 bases of the junction left unmatched. The CDR3 is 14 residues long. CDR3 bases read: TGTGCCAGCAGTGATCCGGGGGGGTCTTATGAACAGTAC. Its translation is CASSDPGGSYEQY. The complete CDR3 reads CASSDPGGSYEQYF.

This clone has only a few counts. All gene names here are mouse names. The read stops 1 residue short of the end of the CDR3; the missing end is completed from the germline J gene. The chain carries TRBV15 and TRBJ1-1; 9 bases match TRBD1. The V segment lost 6 bases and the J segment 4 bases; nucleotides outside the gene matches: 6. This CDR3 has 14 residues. Germline V gene data show CDR1 as SGHND and CDR2 as FRSKSL. Incomplete CDR3 DNA: TGTGCCAGCAGGGGAACAGGGGGCGGCACAGAAGTCTTC. Its protein product is CASRGTGGGTEVF. The entire CDR3 protein reads CASRGTGGGTEVFF. The entire variable domain, with the rest obtained from reference TRBV15 and TRBJ1-1, is as follows: DAGVTQTPRHEVAEKGQTIILKCEPVSGHNDLFWYRQTKIQGLELLSYFRSKSLMEDGGAFKDRFKAEMLNSSFSTLKIQPTEPKDSAVYLCASRGTGGGTEVFFGKGTRLTVV.

About this clone itself: The listed genes are named as in mouse. The CDR3 DNA, read in part, is TGTGCCAGCAGCTTGGGACTGGGGGGCCCTCAAAACACCTTGTAC. Amino acid sequence: CASSLGLGGPQNTLY. In full, the CDR3 reads CASSLGLGGPQNTLYF. The chain employs TRBV4 and TRBJ2-4; TRBD2 aligns across 12 bases. The DNA ends 1 residue before the CDR3 does, and the rest of the CDR3 is filled in from the germline J gene. Trimming removed 4 bases from V and 2 bases from J; junction bases left unmatched: 4. There are 16 residues in the CDR3. CDR1 is LGHDT, CDR2 YNNKQL, per germline (reference sequence).

As for this clone: Germline and genes: mouse. The CDR3 end falls 1 residue outside the read, so it is completed with the germline J gene. The rearrangement links TRBV13-1 to TRBJ2-1; 11 nucleotides agree with TRBD1. This CDR3 region has 15 residues. Germline CDR1 and CDR2: NSHNY and SYGAGN. J gave up 7 bases and V 3 bases, and 6 bases lay outside the gene matches. The CDR3 loop is CASSAGQGVSAEQFF. The CDR3 bases that were read are TGTGCCAGCAGTGCGGGACAGGGGGTGTCGGCTGAGCAGTTC.

This clone was picked up a small number of times. Mouse names are used for the genes. The observed sequence ends 1 residue before the CDR3 terminus, with the missing tail filled in from the germline J gene. The gene calls are TRBV26 and TRBJ2-5; TRBD1 is a possible D gene (6 bases). This CDR3 has 14 amino acids. V lost 3 bases, J lost 8 bases, and 15 bases lay in between. CDR1 is KGHPV and CDR2 is FQNQEV in the germline V gene (reference sequence). The CDR3 bases that were read are TGTGCCAGCAGTCTCGACCCCAGGGGAGGCACCCAGTAC. Its protein product is CASSLDPRGGTQY. From start to end, the CDR3 is CASSLDPRGGTQYF.